Below, 9 T cell receptor beta chains from the same sample are listed, as sequenced in a study of cytomegalovirus exposure and HLA in healthy donors. Both 60 Vbeta primers and 13 Jbeta primers went into the PCR. Libraries were prepared by immunoSEQ multiplex PCR; TCRdb keeps only in-frame clonotypes and omits some of them. The data show about 190,000 clones, over 75% seen once. Sequenced: PBMCs. These receptors were collected from a middle-aged man in good health and CMV-seronegative.

As regards this clone: Other DNA sequences in the sample encode the same CDR3. This chain links TRBV5-6 with TRBJ2-5; TRBD2 matches at 9 bases. CDR3 length equals 16 residues. The germline V gene encodes CDR1 SGHDT and CDR2 YYEEEE. The J segment lost 4 bases and the V segment lost 4 bases, leaving 11 bases of the junction unmatched. CDR3 sequence (DNA): TGTGCCAGCAGCGTGGTAGCGGGGGCCCTTAGAGAGACCCAGTACTTC. Amino acids: CASSVVAGALRETQYF.

The chain has TRBV7-2 and TRBJ1-6; tentative D call: TRBD1 (6 bases). V dropped 5 bases and J dropped 2 bases, with 10 bases sitting between them. The CDR3 extends over 15 amino acids. Germline loops: CDR1 SGHTA, CDR2 FQGNSA. CDR3 in amino acids: CASSTQGPYNSPLHF. The CDR3 nucleotides are TGTGCCAGCAGCACACAGGGTCCCTATAATTCACCCCTCCACTTT.

The chain uses TRBV7-2 and TRBJ1-5; 8 positions agree with TRBD1. Germline lookup yields CDR1 SGHTA and CDR2 FQGNSA. Germline trimming cut 1 base from V and 4 bases from J; bases unmatched to any gene: 0. The CDR3 runs 14 residues. CDR3 DNA sequence: TGTGCCAGCAGCTTAGGACAGGGGAATCAGCCCCAGCATTTT. Its protein product is CASSLGQGNQPQHF.

The chain employs TRBV5-4 and TRBJ2-5; TRBD1 agrees at 8 bases. This CDR3 has 14 amino acids. Germline CDR1 SGHNT, CDR2 YYREEE (reference sequence). After removal of 0 bases from V and 5 bases from J, the junction contained 3 bases not matched to a gene. CDR3 residues: CASSLGHRGETQYF. As DNA, the CDR3 is TGTGCCAGCAGCTTGGGTCACAGGGGGGAGACCCAGTACTTC.

This rearrangement joins TRBV5-6 to TRBJ2-3; TRBD2 might be the D (6 bases). V lost 4 bases to trimming and J lost 5 bases, with 14 bases between them. This CDR3 spans 14 amino acids. From germline, CDR1 is SGHDT and CDR2 YYEEEE. The CDR3 DNA reads as TGTGCCAGCAGCCCGTCGGCGGGGCAAGATACGCAGTATTTT. Translating it yields CASSPSAGQDTQYF.

This clone is a singleton in its sample. The V and J genes are TRBV6-5 and TRBJ1-4; D not certain. Germline V CDR1 and CDR2: MNHEY, SVGAGI. V was trimmed by 0 bases and J by 7 bases, leaving 12 bases between them. This CDR3 spans 15 amino acids. The CDR3 sequence: CASSYSSGRGEKLFF. The CDR3 DNA sequence: TGTGCCAGCAGTTACTCGTCGGGAAGAGGTGAAAAACTGTTTTTT.

V usage is TRBV18 and J usage is TRBJ2-1; D is possibly TRBD1 (5 bases). Germline V CDR1 and CDR2: KGHSH, LQKENI. This CDR3 region has 13 residues. V was shortened by 6 bases and J by 5 bases, with 11 bases between the two germline ends. The CDR3 region has the DNA TGTGCCAGCTCGGACCCGACAGACAATGAGCAGTTCTTC. Its translation is CASSDPTDNEQFF. Together with reference TRBV18 and TRBJ2-1, the CDR3 gives the full variable domain: NAGVMQNPRHLVRRRGQEARLRCSPMKGHSHVYWYRQLPEEGLKFMVYLQKENIIDESGMPKERFSAEFPKEGPSILRIQQVVRGDSAAYFCASSDPTDNEQFFGPGTRLTVL.

The CDR3 DNA follows: TGTGCCAGCAGCCCACGGGGGGGCCCGCAAGAGACCCAGTACTTC. Translated: CASSPRGGPQETQYF. The chain carries TRBV9 and TRBJ2-5, with 8 bases identical to TRBD2. Germline V gene lookup returns CDR1 SGDLS and CDR2 YYNGEE. This CDR3 contains 15 residues. The V and J ends lost 4 bases and 2 bases, in that order; junction bases with no gene match: 7.

This clone appeared a few times. CDR3 sequence reads: CASSGQSGLYNEQFF. As DNA, the CDR3 is TGTGCCAGCAGCGGACAGTCGGGGCTCTACAATGAGCAGTTCTTC. This chain uses TRBV2 with TRBJ2-1, with D possibly being TRBD1 (6 bases). The germline CDR1 and CDR2 sequences are SNHLY and FYNNEI. Trimming took off 6 bases at V and 3 bases at J, with 15 bases between the two ends. The CDR3 is 15 amino acids.